This T cell receptor beta chain emerged from a study of identical twins. Study observations and caveats: Abundant beta clonotypes from cord blood bore fewer insertions; memory repertoires lacked this pattern. Some out-of-frame alpha sequences were shared by twins, and these showed excess low generation probability. Models underpredicted monozygotic twin sharing of out-of-frame TCR alpha.

In this sample, this clonotype turned up a few times. Antigen: not known. The CDR3 runs 14 residues. Germline CDR1 ENHRY, CDR2 SYGVKD. Trimming took 4 bases from V and 4 from J, leaving 11 bases between them. In TCRdb, the 5' RACE reads were re-called with MiXCR into one record per CDR3 protein. The table records roughly 720,000 distinct CDR3 sequences, over 15% of them present only once. This sample was also put to use in a study of T cells expressing NK-cell markers. Per that paper: What restricted sorting to alpha-beta TCR T cells in several experiments was an anti-gamma-delta TCR antibody.

This chain connects TRBV10-3 to TRBJ1-5; no clear D. This TCR derives from a woman aged 18-29 years in good health. Sequencing used PBMCs. The CDR3 DNA reads as TGTGCCATCAGTGCTGGTTTCGATAATCAGCCCCAGCATTTT. This gives the protein CAISAGFDNQPQHF.